One and the same sample provided the 17 T cell receptor beta chains below, sequenced in a study of blood T cells in healthy people across ages. The use of a sample-barcoded 5' primer and a J-beta primer mix characterized a second PCR of about 6 to 12 cycles. TCRdb reprocessed the 5' RACE reads via MiXCR and lists one record per CDR3 protein. The table lists some 760,000 distinct CDR3 sequences, more than 20% of them singletons, with more than 7.5% in the top ten. This sample was also put to use in a study of T cells of mothers and their children.

Sequenced sample: blood. The origin of the receptors is a boy between 10 and 17 years old in good health.

This chain joins TRBV6-5 and TRBJ1-2; D is unclear. This CDR3 comprises 13 residues. Germline V gene lookup returns CDR1 MNHEY and CDR2 SVGAGI. With 3 bases removed from V and 2 bases from J, the gap between germline ends came to 7 bases. The chain's CDR3 is CASSYGENYGYTF. CDR3 DNA sequence: TGTGCCAGCAGTTATGGGGAAAACTATGGCTACACCTTC.

This clonotype was detected a few times. The chain couples TRBV12-5 to TRBJ1-1; TRBD1 is a possible D gene (5 bases). With 6 bases removed from V and 3 bases from J, the gap between germline ends came to 20 bases. CDR3 size: 16 residues. The germline gives CDR1 LGHNT, CDR2 FRNRAP. The CDR3 DNA reads TGTGCTAGTGGGACCAACGGGGCTTGGGCGGACACTGAAGCTTTCTTT. This translates into CASGTNGAWADTEAFF.

This clonotype was observed a few times. The chain links TRBV5-1 to TRBJ2-7; D remains unclear. V gave up 4 bases and J gave up 0 bases, with 11 bases separating them. The CDR3 has 14 amino acids. Germline V gene data show CDR1 as SGHRS and CDR2 as YFSETQ. The CDR3 loop is CASSITTDSYEQYF. The CDR3 DNA reads as TGCGCCAGCAGCATAACGACCGACTCCTACGAGCAGTACTTC. The full variable domain, with the rest looked up from reference TRBV5-1 and TRBJ2-7, is KAGVTQTPRYLIKTRGQQVTLSCSPISGHRSVSWYQQTPGQGLQFLFEYFSETQRNKGNFPGRFSGRQFSNSRSEMNVSTLELGDSALYLCASSITTDSYEQYFGPGTRLTVT.

The chain joins TRBV4-3 to TRBJ1-3, with D unresolved. This CDR3 region has 14 residues. In germline, CDR1 is LGHNA, CDR2 YSLEER. V lost 0 bases and J lost 4, with 7 bases in between. CDR3 coding DNA: TGCGCCAGCAGCCAAGATCATGACGGAAACACCATATATTTT. It is translated as CASSQDHDGNTIYF.

As concerns this clonotype: Its ends do not fully match the called genes, so a read error is possible. The rearrangement links TRBV28 to TRBJ2-5; 8 bases are shared with TRBD2. The CDR3 extends over 14 amino acids. Germline CDR1 reads MDHEN; CDR2 reads SYDVKM. The CDR3 sequence is CASSSIAGMETLYF. CDR3 bases: TGTGCCAGCAGTTCGATAGCGGGAATGGAGACCCTGTACTTC.

The chain employs TRBV20-1 and TRBJ2-5; no definite D call. CDR3 size: 14 residues. From germline, CDR1 is DFQATT and CDR2 SNEGSKA (reference sequence). The CDR3 nucleotides are TGCAGCCCTGGGCCCAACCTTAATCAAGAGACCCAGTACTTC. It translates to CSPGPNLNQETQYF.

The chain has TRBV12-3 or TRBV12-4 and TRBJ2-1, with TRBD2 matching 11 bases. The CDR3 is 17 amino acids. Trimming removed 5 bases from V and 2 bases from J; junction bases left unmatched: 8. The CDR3 here is CASSPTSGERTYNEQFF. The CDR3 DNA reads as TGTGCCAGCAGTCCGACTAGCGGGGAAAGAACCTACAATGAGCAGTTCTTC.

This clonotype was counted between two and nine times. CDR3: CSVGGAREAFF. CDR3 nucleotides: TGCAGCGTTGGAGGGGCTCGTGAAGCTTTCTTT. The V gene is TRBV29-1, the J gene TRBJ1-1, with a weak D call TRBD1 (5 bases). CDR1 is SQVTM and CDR2 is ANQGSEA in the germline V gene. This CDR3 contains 11 residues. V dropped 4 bases and J dropped 7 bases, with 10 bases sitting between them.

The V call is TRBV5-5, the J call TRBJ2-5, with no clear D. CDR1 SGHKS and CDR2 YYEKEE come from the germline V gene (reference sequence). This CDR3 spans 13 amino acids. Trimming removed 4 bases from V and 2 bases from J, with 9 bases in between. The CDR3 loop is CASSLPMQETQYF. The CDR3 DNA is TGTGCCAGCAGCCTCCCAATGCAAGAGACCCAGTACTTC.

V usage is TRBV29-1 and J usage is TRBJ2-5, with a possible D match to TRBD1 (6 bases). The V gene lost 0 bases and the J gene lost 5 bases, with 13 bases spanning the gap. Germline-derived CDR1 and CDR2 are SQVTM and ANQGSEA. CDR3 size: 14 residues. The chain's CDR3 is CSVEDLWGHETQYF. The CDR3 nucleotides are TGCAGCGTTGAAGACCTCTGGGGGCATGAGACCCAGTACTTC.

The gene calls are TRBV6-5 and TRBJ1-1, with D possibly matching TRBD1 (5 bases). The V and J ends lost 8 bases and 9 bases respectively, with 25 bases between them. This CDR3 region has 15 residues. The germline CDR1 and CDR2 sequences are MNHEY and SVGAGI. CDR3 coding DNA: TGTGCCAGCCTCGGGGCTAGGGTCGGATTATTTAAAGCTTTCTTT. Protein sequence: CASLGARVGLFKAFF.

Ten or more counts support this clonotype. The chain is built from TRBV11-2 and TRBJ2-1; 7 positions match TRBD2. The CDR3 spans 16 residues. V shed 3 bases and J 0 bases; nucleotides not matched to a gene: 5. Germline V gene lookup returns CDR1 SGHAT and CDR2 FQNNGV. The CDR3 here is CASSFETSVSYNEQFF. DNA for the CDR3: TGTGCCAGCAGCTTCGAAACTAGCGTCTCCTACAATGAGCAGTTCTTC.

The chain has TRBV7-8 and TRBJ2-7; 7 bases fit TRBD2. Germline V gene lookup returns CDR1 SGHVS and CDR2 FQNEAQ. The V gene end was trimmed by 4 bases and the J gene end by 6 bases; junction bases not matched to a gene: 6. CDR3 length: 13 amino acids. The CDR3 protein is CASSSGLVGEQYF. CDR3 nucleotide sequence: TGTGCCAGCAGCTCCGGACTAGTTGGCGAGCAGTACTTC.

This clonotype occurred a few times. This chain links TRBV6-5 with TRBJ2-6; unclear D gene. The CDR3 has 14 amino acids. V dropped 3 bases and J dropped 2 bases, with 5 bases sitting between them. Germline CDR1 is MNHEY and CDR2 is SVGAGI. The CDR3, as DNA: TGTGCCAGCAGTTATAGTCCTGGGGCCAACGTCCTGACTTTC. Translating gives CASSYSPGANVLTF.

There are a few counts of this clonotype. The rearrangement uses TRBV3-1 and TRBJ2-4; D is unresolved. The CDR3 is 15 residues long. Trimming took 1 base from V and 0 from J, leaving 7 bases between them. Looked up from germline, CDR1 is LGHDT and CDR2 is YNNKEL (reference sequence). The CDR3, as DNA: TGTGCCAGCAGCCAAGTAAATAGAGCCAAAAACATTCAGTACTTC. This sequence encodes CASSQVNRAKNIQYF.

The chain links TRBV6-5 to TRBJ2-7; 9 nucleotides line up with TRBD1. The J call could be wrong; TRBJ2-5 is a better fit for the DNA end. Germline lookup yields CDR1 MNHEY and CDR2 SVGAGI. The CDR3 totals 13 residues. Written as DNA, the CDR3 is TGTGCCAGTAGGGACAGGGAGCATCCGACCCAGTACTTC. This sequence encodes CASRDREHPTQYF.

This clonotype has a handful of counts. The chain has TRBV11-3 and TRBJ2-3; 8 bases fit TRBD2. Trimming took 9 bases from V and 5 from J; bases not matched to a gene: 13. Germline CDR1 SGHNT, CDR2 YENEEA. This CDR3 contains 15 residues. CDR3 residues: CARDQREKWLDTQYF. The CDR3 DNA follows: TGTGCCAGGGACCAGCGGGAGAAGTGGCTAGATACGCAGTATTTT.